The 13 T cell receptor beta chains reported below all come from one sample, sequenced in a study of T cell changes during pregnancy in multiple sclerosis (dated by TCRdb to the late 2010s). Receptor amplification or capture employed the immunoSEQ multiplex PCR assay. The immuneACCESS repertoire file appears here via TCRdb, limited to in-frame rearrangements. These files lack a portion of the clones; in checked studies, under half of the deficit traces to unresolved V genes, and the cause of the others is not known. Counted in this sample were around 48,000 clones; approximately 92% of them appeared once. The top ten hold 0.91% of the sample. The sample consisted of CD4+ T cells from peripheral blood mononuclear cells, taken in the second trimester of pregnancy. The receptors stem from a female donor in good health, enrolled as a control in a pregnancy study.

This clone came up a few times. This chain joins TRBV7-9 and TRBJ1-1; the D gene is possibly TRBD1 (6 bases). The CDR3 has 11 amino acids. In germline, CDR1 is SEHNR, CDR2 FQNEAQ (reference sequence). The V end was cut by 5 bases, the J end by 10 bases, with 11 bases between. The CDR3 loop is CASSNRDGAFF. CDR3 DNA: TGTGCCAGCAGCAACAGGGACGGAGCTTTCTTT.

The rearrangement joins TRBV9 to TRBJ2-2; D is unresolved. CDR1 is SGDLS and CDR2 is YYNGEE in the germline V gene. Trimming pared 4 bases from V and 3 bases from J, leaving 16 bases between. The CDR3 totals 16 residues. The CDR3 nucleotides are TGTGCCAGCAGCCCTTACCCTAGGCGAGACACCGGGGAGCTGTTTTTT. It translates to CASSPYPRRDTGELFF.

V and J are TRBV6-4 and TRBJ1-5; TRBD1 agrees at 8 bases. Per the germline V gene, CDR1 is MRHNA and CDR2 is SNTAGT. The junction had 1 base not matched to a gene; V was cut back by 4 bases and J by 5 bases. The CDR3 extends over 13 amino acids. CDR3 protein: CASSAQGDQPQHF. The CDR3 region has the DNA TGTGCCAGCAGTGCACAGGGGGATCAGCCCCAGCATTTT.

The chain carries TRBV18 and TRBJ1-1; 9 positions match TRBD1. Germline V CDR1 and CDR2: KGHSH, LQKENI. This CDR3 is built from 17 residues. The V segment lost 3 bases and the J segment 4 bases; nucleotides outside the gene matches: 12. The CDR3 sequence is CASSPLTGGATGTEAFF. The CDR3 region has the DNA TGTGCCAGCTCACCGCTTACAGGGGGCGCGACAGGCACTGAAGCTTTCTTT.

This clone occurred once. The rearrangement joins TRBV5-1 to TRBJ1-2; D is perhaps TRBD1 (6 bases). This CDR3 contains 14 residues. The V end was cut by 3 bases, the J end by 2 bases, with 11 bases between. The germline CDR1 and CDR2 sequences are SGHRS and YFSETQ. The DNA of the CDR3 is TGCGCCAGCAGCTCCCAACAGGGAAACTATGGCTACACCTTC. Residues: CASSSQQGNYGYTF.

J is TRBJ1-5 and V is TRBV7-2; D is unclear. The CDR3 extends over 14 amino acids. Germline V gives CDR1 SGHTA, CDR2 FQGNSA. Trimming stripped 5 bases from V and 1 base from J, with 9 bases between. CDR3 nucleotide sequence: TGTGCCAGCAGCCGGGATTTGAGCAATCAGCCCCAGCATTTT. As protein: CASSRDLSNQPQHF.

The rearrangement uses TRBV6-6 and TRBJ2-7; D ambiguous. From germline, CDR1 is MNHNY and CDR2 SVGAGI (reference sequence). Trimming removed 0 bases at V and 2 bases at J, with 11 bases between. The CDR3 has 15 residues. DNA of the CDR3: TGTGCCAGCAGTTACTCGACTCTACCCCCCTACGAGCAGTACTTC. Translating it yields CASSYSTLPPYEQYF.

J is TRBJ2-1 and V is TRBV27; the D gene is possibly TRBD2 (7 bases). V lost 1 base to trimming and J lost 7 bases, with 23 bases between them. Per the germline V gene, CDR1 is MNHEY and CDR2 is SMNVEV (reference sequence). The CDR3 length is 18 residues. CDR3 residues: CASSLLGGGGGARNEQFF. The CDR3 DNA sequence: TGTGCCAGCAGTTTATTAGGAGGGGGGGGTGGAGCAAGAAATGAGCAGTTCTTC.

V is TRBV15 and J is TRBJ2-3; unclear D gene. CDR3 length: 15 amino acids. Germline lookup yields CDR1 LNHNV and CDR2 YYDKDF (reference sequence). Trimming took off 0 bases at V and 2 bases at J, with 9 bases between the two ends. The DNA of the CDR3 is TGTGCCACCAGCAGAGATCTTACAGTCACAGATACGCAGTATTTT. Translated: CATSRDLTVTDTQYF.

The CDR3: CAIGFSGETQYF. Written as DNA, the CDR3 is TGTGCCATCGGATTCTCGGGGGAGACCCAGTACTTC. The chain couples TRBV10-3 to TRBJ2-5; D may be TRBD2 (5 bases). CDR3 size: 12 residues. V was cut by 8 bases and J by 5 bases, with 12 bases left in between. Germline V CDR1 and CDR2: ENHRY, SYGVKD.

The V and J genes are TRBV21-1 and TRBJ1-1; the DNA was not compared with TRBD1, the D call given in the table. TRBV21-1 is designated a pseudogene. The CDR3 is 14 amino acids. The CDR3 loop is CASSKAGQGREAFF. DNA for the CDR3: TGTGCCAGCAGCAAAGCGGGACAGGGTAGAGAAGCTTTCTTT.

V is TRBV9 and J is TRBJ1-5; 10 bases map to TRBD1. After removal of 4 bases from V and 4 bases from J, the junction contained 2 bases not matched to a gene. Germline V gene sequence: CDR1 SGDLS, CDR2 YYNGEE. CDR3 length: 14 amino acids. The DNA of the CDR3 is TGTGCCAGCAGCAAGGGACAGGGGAATCAGCCCCAGCATTTT. Protein product: CASSKGQGNQPQHF. Combining the CDR3 with reference TRBV9 and TRBJ1-5 gives the whole variable domain DSGVTQTPKHLITATGQRVTLRCSPRSGDLSVYWYQQSLDQGLQFLIQYYNGEERAKGNILERFSAQQFPDLHSELNLSSLELGDSALYFCASSKGQGNQPQHFGDGTRLSIL.

About this clone itself: The same CDR3 is also encoded by other DNA sequences in this sample. The chain recombines TRBV6-6 with TRBJ1-3; TRBD1 is a possible D gene (5 bases). V lost 4 bases to trimming and J lost 1 base, with 8 bases between them. The CDR3 extends over 14 amino acids. CDR1 MNHNY and CDR2 SVGAGI come from the germline V gene (reference sequence). CDR3 residues: CASSFGGSGNTIYF. The CDR3 DNA reads as TGTGCCAGCAGTTTCGGGGGATCTGGAAACACCATATATTTT.